Listed below are T cell receptor beta chains from one sample, sequenced in a study of ipilimumab plus nivolumab after autologous stem cell transplantation. Clones were read by immunoSEQ multiplex PCR, and TCRdb kept only the in-frame ones, dropping some. Seen here are fewer than 25,000 clones, roughly 74% observed once, and the top ten hold 20% to 30%. The source was PBMCs, collected in a trial of ipilimumab plus nivolumab as post-transplant consolidation. These receptors were taken from a male donor with diffuse large B-cell lymphoma. Each CDR3 is given with its conserved first and last residue. Fields, in order: D gene, J gene, V gene, clone size, CDR3 protein, CDR3 DNA. D genes are given only for firm matches. A row's size may be missing; if present it is once, few, many or a size class.

d_call: -; j_call: TRBJ2-1; v_call: TRBV5-1; clone_size: -; cdr3_aa: CASSLGIGGLPYNEQFF; cdr3_nt: TGCGCCAGCAGCTTGGGTATCGGGGGGCTGCCCTACAATGAGCAGTTCTTC
d_call: -; j_call: TRBJ2-5; v_call: TRBV9; clone_size: large; cdr3_aa: CASSLWTAPEETQYF; cdr3_nt: TGTGCCAGCAGCCTGTGGACAGCCCCGGAGGAGACCCAGTACTTC
d_call: -; j_call: TRBJ1-2; v_call: TRBV7-6; clone_size: -; cdr3_aa: CASSLGVEGGYGYTF; cdr3_nt: TGTGCCAGCAGCTTAGGGGTGGAGGGAGGCTATGGCTACACCTTC
d_call: -; j_call: TRBJ2-7; v_call: TRBV27; clone_size: -; cdr3_aa: CASKDSTITYEQYF; cdr3_nt: TGTGCCAGCAAGGACAGCACCATCACCTACGAGCAGTACTTC
d_call: -; j_call: TRBJ1-1; v_call: TRBV7-3; clone_size: -; cdr3_aa: CASSSDRYTEAFF; cdr3_nt: TGTGCCAGCAGCTCGGACAGATACACTGAAGCTTTCTTT
d_call: -; j_call: TRBJ2-5; v_call: TRBV21-1; clone_size: -; cdr3_aa: CASSKEGGLRETQYF; cdr3_nt: TGTGCCAGCAGCAAAGAGGGAGGCCTGAGGGAGACCCAGTACTTC
d_call: -; j_call: TRBJ2-7; v_call: TRBV19; clone_size: -; cdr3_aa: CASSTDSFEQYF; cdr3_nt: TGTGCCAGTAGCACCGATAGCTTCGAGCAGTACTTC
d_call: -; j_call: TRBJ2-1; v_call: TRBV10-1; clone_size: -; cdr3_aa: CASSTGDEQFF; cdr3_nt: TGCGCCAGCTCGACCGGGGATGAGCAGTTCTTC
d_call: -; j_call: TRBJ1-4; v_call: TRBV6-1; clone_size: -; cdr3_aa: CASSEVGRNEKLFF; cdr3_nt: TGTGCCAGCAGTGAAGTGGGACGGAATGAAAAACTGTTTTTT
d_call: -; j_call: TRBJ2-3; v_call: TRBV6-1; clone_size: -; cdr3_aa: CASSESLYVTQYF; cdr3_nt: TGTGCCAGCAGTGAATCCCTTTATGTTACGCAGTATTTT
d_call: -; j_call: TRBJ2-5; v_call: TRBV11-3; clone_size: -; cdr3_aa: CASNLQGSETQYF; cdr3_nt: TGTGCCAGCAACCTACAGGGTTCCGAGACCCAGTACTTC
d_call: -; j_call: TRBJ2-7; v_call: TRBV7-2; clone_size: few; cdr3_aa: CASSSSPGRSYEQYF; cdr3_nt: TGTGCCAGCAGCTCTAGCCCGGGCCGCTCCTACGAGCAGTACTTC
d_call: TRBD2; j_call: TRBJ2-7; v_call: TRBV6-1; clone_size: -; cdr3_aa: CASKLAAQSSYEQYF; cdr3_nt: TGTGCCAGCAAACTAGCGGCACAGAGCTCCTACGAGCAGTACTTC
d_call: -; j_call: TRBJ1-4; v_call: TRBV9; clone_size: -; cdr3_aa: CASSNGRTNEKLFF; cdr3_nt: TGTGCCAGCAGCAATGGACGGACTAATGAAAAACTGTTTTTT
d_call: TRBD2; j_call: TRBJ2-3; v_call: TRBV19; clone_size: -; cdr3_aa: CASKKREGLDTQYF; cdr3_nt: TGTGCCAGTAAAAAGCGGGAGGGCTTAGATACGCAGTATTTT
d_call: -; j_call: TRBJ1-2; v_call: TRBV10-1; clone_size: few; cdr3_aa: CASSPRRGNAALYTF; cdr3_nt: TGCGCCAGCAGTCCGAGGCGGGGGAATGCCGCACTCTACACCTTC